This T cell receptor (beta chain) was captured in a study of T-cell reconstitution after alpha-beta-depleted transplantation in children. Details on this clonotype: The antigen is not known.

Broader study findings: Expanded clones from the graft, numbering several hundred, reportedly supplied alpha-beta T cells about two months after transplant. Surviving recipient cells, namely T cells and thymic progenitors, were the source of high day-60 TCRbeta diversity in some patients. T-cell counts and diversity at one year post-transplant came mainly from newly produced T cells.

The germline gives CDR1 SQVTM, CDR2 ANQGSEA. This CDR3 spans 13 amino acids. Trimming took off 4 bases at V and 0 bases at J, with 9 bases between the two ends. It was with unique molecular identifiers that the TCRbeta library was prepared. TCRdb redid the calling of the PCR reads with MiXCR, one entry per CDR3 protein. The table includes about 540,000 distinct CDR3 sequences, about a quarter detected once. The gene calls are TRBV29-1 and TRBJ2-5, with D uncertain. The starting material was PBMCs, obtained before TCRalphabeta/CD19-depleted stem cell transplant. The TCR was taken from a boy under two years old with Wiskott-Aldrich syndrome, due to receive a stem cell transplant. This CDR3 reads CSVAMTDQETQYF. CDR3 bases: TGCAGCGTTGCTATGACGGACCAAGAGACCCAGTACTTC.